This TCR beta chain originates from a study of cytomegalovirus exposure and HLA in healthy donors. In the study overall: Some 91 million unique TCRs from HLA-typed donors were held in an early release of data.

PCR employed 60 Vbeta and 13 Jbeta primers. Repertoires were generated with immunoSEQ multiplex PCR, while TCRdb's copy carries only in-frame clones and drops some. The data contain 150,000 to 200,000 clones, more than 65% of them singletons. The germline V gene has CDR1 KGHSH and CDR2 LQKENI. Trimming removed 6 bases from V and 5 bases from J; junction bases left unmatched: 2. The CDR3 spans 13 residues. Input material: PBMCs. The chain has TRBV18 and TRBJ2-1; 9 nucleotides line up with TRBD2. This sequence originates from a man aged 45-65 years in good health and CMV-seropositive. CDR3 DNA: TGTGCCAGCTCGACTAGCGGCAACAATGAGCAGTTCTTC. It encodes CASSTSGNNEQFF.